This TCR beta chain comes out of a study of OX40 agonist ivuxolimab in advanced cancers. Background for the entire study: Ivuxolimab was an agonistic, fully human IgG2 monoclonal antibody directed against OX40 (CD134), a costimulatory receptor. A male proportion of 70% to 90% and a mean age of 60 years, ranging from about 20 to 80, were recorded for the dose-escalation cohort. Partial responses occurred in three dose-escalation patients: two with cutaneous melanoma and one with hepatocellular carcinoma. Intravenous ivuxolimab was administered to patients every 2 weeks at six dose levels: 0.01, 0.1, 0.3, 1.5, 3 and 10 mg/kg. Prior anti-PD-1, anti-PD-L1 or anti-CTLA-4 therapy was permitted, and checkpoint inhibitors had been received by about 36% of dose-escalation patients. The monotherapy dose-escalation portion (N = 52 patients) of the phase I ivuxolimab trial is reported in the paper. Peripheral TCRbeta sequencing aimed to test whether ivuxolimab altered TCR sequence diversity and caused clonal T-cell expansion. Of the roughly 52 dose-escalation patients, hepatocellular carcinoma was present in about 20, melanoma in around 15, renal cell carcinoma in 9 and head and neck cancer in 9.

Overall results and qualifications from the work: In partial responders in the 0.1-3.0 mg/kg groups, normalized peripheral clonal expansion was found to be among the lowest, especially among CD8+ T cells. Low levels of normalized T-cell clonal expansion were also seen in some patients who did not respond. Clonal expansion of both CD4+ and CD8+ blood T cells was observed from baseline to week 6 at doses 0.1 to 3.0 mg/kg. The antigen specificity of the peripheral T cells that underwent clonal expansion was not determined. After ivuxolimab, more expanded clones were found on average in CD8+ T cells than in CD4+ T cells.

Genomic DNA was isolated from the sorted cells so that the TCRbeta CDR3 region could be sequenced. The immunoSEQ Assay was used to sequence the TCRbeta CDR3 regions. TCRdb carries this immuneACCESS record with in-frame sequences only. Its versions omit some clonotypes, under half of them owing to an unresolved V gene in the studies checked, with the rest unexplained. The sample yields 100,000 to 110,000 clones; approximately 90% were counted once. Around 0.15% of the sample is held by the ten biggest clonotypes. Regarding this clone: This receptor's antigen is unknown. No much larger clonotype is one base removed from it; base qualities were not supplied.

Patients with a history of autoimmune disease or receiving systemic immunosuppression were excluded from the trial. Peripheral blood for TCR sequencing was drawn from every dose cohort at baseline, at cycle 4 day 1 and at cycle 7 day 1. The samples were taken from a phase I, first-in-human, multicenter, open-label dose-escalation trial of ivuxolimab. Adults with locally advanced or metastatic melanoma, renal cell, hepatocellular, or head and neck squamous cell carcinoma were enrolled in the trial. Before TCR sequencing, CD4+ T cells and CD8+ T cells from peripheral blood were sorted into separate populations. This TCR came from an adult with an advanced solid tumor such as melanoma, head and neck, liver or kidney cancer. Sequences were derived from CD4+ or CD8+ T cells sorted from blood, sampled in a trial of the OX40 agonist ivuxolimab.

The sequenced DNA is TGTGCCATCAGTGATCGGGCAGGGAGGACCGGGGAGCTGTTTTTT. Its coded protein is CAISDRAGRTGELFF. The chain is made from TRBV10-3 and TRBJ2-2; TRBD2 is possibly the D segment (6 matching bases). From cysteine to phenylalanine, the CDR3 is 15 amino acids long. The only DNA kept is the CDR3, 45 bases in frame from the first base. V and J lose 3 bases and 5 bases, and a span of 13 bases separates them. The germline V gene sets CDR1 to ENHRY and CDR2 to SYGVKD.